Each of the 21 T cell receptor beta chains below was sequenced from the same sample in a study of high-grade serous ovarian cancer treatment subgroups. Clones were sequenced by immunoSEQ multiplex PCR, and TCRdb holds only the in-frame ones, with some missing. The sample includes just over 35,000 clones, about four fifths of them seen just once. Tumor tissue was taken before any definitive surgery or chemotherapy was given. Sequencing used tumor tissue. These receptors originate from a human donor with high-grade serous ovarian cancer.

The V call is TRBV7-9, the J call TRBJ1-2, with D hard to call. Trimming took off 5 bases at V and 4 bases at J, with 17 bases between the two ends. This CDR3 has 15 amino acids. Germline V gene lookup returns CDR1 SEHNR and CDR2 FQNEAQ (reference sequence). This CDR3 reads CASSPQEGEIYGYTF. For the CDR3, the DNA is TGTGCCAGCAGCCCCCAGGAGGGCGAGATCTATGGCTACACCTTC.

This clone turned up a few times. J is TRBJ2-1 and V is TRBV21-1; TRBD2 reflects the table's D call only, with no check against the DNA. TRBV21-1 is marked as a pseudogene. This CDR3 comprises 14 residues. The CDR3 spells CASSLSTTTNEQFF. Here the CDR3 DNA reads TGTGCCAGCAGTTTGAGTACAACGACTAATGAGCAGTTCTTC.

This chain connects TRBV15 to TRBJ1-4; the match to TRBD1 covers 9 bases. Trimming took 2 bases from V and 8 from J; bases not matched to a gene: 3. The CDR3 spans 14 residues. Germline V gene sequence: CDR1 LNHNV, CDR2 YYDKDF (reference sequence). This CDR3 is CATSRTGTGEKLFF. The CDR3 DNA follows: TGTGCCACCAGCAGAACCGGGACAGGGGAAAAACTGTTTTTT.

This clone has just one count. V gene TRBV18 combines with J gene TRBJ1-1; possibly TRBD1 for D (5 bases). V was cut by 3 bases and J by 5 bases, with 13 bases left in between. The CDR3 extends over 14 amino acids. The germline V gene has CDR1 KGHSH and CDR2 LQKENI. The CDR3 coding sequence is TGTGCCAGCTCACCCGCGACGGGGGGAACTGAAGCTTTCTTT. Translation: CASSPATGGTEAFF.

V and J are TRBV6-6 and TRBJ2-1; D ambiguous. This CDR3 spans 15 amino acids. V lost 2 bases and J lost 10, with 18 bases in between. Germline V gene sequence: CDR1 MNHNY, CDR2 SVGAGI (reference sequence). The CDR3 sequence is CASSYMSTGTGEQFF. The CDR3 DNA is TGTGCCAGCAGTTACATGTCGACGGGTACGGGCGAGCAGTTCTTC.

J is TRBJ2-1 and V is TRBV30; tentatively, D is TRBD1 or TRBD2 (6 bases each). The CDR3 runs to 14 residues. From germline, CDR1 is GTSNPN and CDR2 SVGIG (reference sequence). Between the trimmed V and J ends, which lost 4 bases and 4 bases, there was a span of 14 bases. CDR3 sequence reads: CAWTEGGSYNEQFF. CDR3 coding DNA: TGTGCCTGGACCGAAGGGGGGTCTTACAATGAGCAGTTCTTC.

This clone was found once. V usage is TRBV19 and J usage is TRBJ1-4; D is unclear. This CDR3 has 14 residues. CDR1 and CDR2 (germline): LNHDA, SQIVND (reference sequence). Trimming stripped 6 bases from V and 7 bases from J, with 15 bases between. The CDR3 protein is CASSGWARSEKLFF. The CDR3 DNA is TGTGCCAGTAGCGGGTGGGCACGAAGTGAAAAACTGTTTTTT.

The chain employs TRBV19 and TRBJ1-5; TRBD1 might be the D (6 bases). Trimming took 5 bases from V and 0 from J, leaving 20 bases between them. Germline CDR1 is LNHDA and CDR2 is SQIVND (reference sequence). The CDR3 is made up of 18 amino acids. The CDR3 region is CASSFGQGTAHSNQPQHF. The CDR3 DNA reads TGTGCCAGTAGTTTCGGTCAGGGGACCGCCCATAGCAATCAGCCCCAGCATTTT.

This clone has just a few counts. The J gene is TRBJ1-4, the V gene TRBV29-1, with 8 bases that match TRBD1. The germline gives CDR1 SQVTM, CDR2 ANQGSEA. The length of the CDR3 is 15 residues. After removal of 4 bases from V and 7 bases from J, the junction contained 11 bases not matched to a gene. The CDR3 coding sequence is TGCAGCGTTGTAGGGGGCGTCGGGACAGGTGAAAAACTGTTTTTT. Protein: CSVVGGVGTGEKLFF.

This clone was detected only a few times. The chain combines TRBV15 with TRBJ2-4; D remains unclear. The CDR3 runs to 13 residues. Looked up from germline, CDR1 is LNHNV and CDR2 is YYDKDF (reference sequence). The V and J ends lost 3 bases and 10 bases respectively, with 13 bases between them. Written as DNA, the CDR3 is TGTGCCACCAGCAGCTGGCCAGGCAGGATTCAGTACTTC. It codes for CATSSWPGRIQYF.

The chain has TRBV6-5 and TRBJ2-3; unclear D gene. The length of the CDR3 is 14 residues. Germline V gene sequence: CDR1 MNHEY, CDR2 SVGAGI. The V end lost 4 bases, the J end lost 7 bases, and 15 bases lay between the germline ends. This chain's CDR3 is CASSSPVRFHTQYF. The CDR3 bases are TGTGCCAGCAGTTCTCCCGTTAGGTTCCATACGCAGTATTTT.

The sample holds one count of this clone. The V call is TRBV28, the J call TRBJ1-5, with a tentative D call TRBD1 (5 bases). V was pared by 7 bases and J by 2 bases, with 15 bases between. The CDR3 contains 15 residues. The germline V gene encodes CDR1 MDHEN and CDR2 SYDVKM. Here the CDR3 reads CASKTKIGGNQPQHF. DNA of the CDR3: TGTGCCAGCAAAACTAAGATAGGGGGCAATCAGCCCCAGCATTTT.

This clone showed up just once. V usage is TRBV5-6 and J usage is TRBJ2-5, with D perhaps matching TRBD2 (6 bases). Germline V CDR1 and CDR2: SGHDT, YYEEEE. V shed 5 bases and J shed 0 bases, with 14 bases lying between them. CDR3 length: 15 amino acids. The CDR3 DNA reads TGTGCCAGCAGGATCTGGGGCGGGAACCAAGAGACCCAGTACTTC. Residues: CASRIWGGNQETQYF.

The chain employs TRBV6-5 and TRBJ1-5; D remains ambiguous. Germline V CDR1 and CDR2: MNHEY, SVGAGI. V lost 2 bases and J lost 5, with 7 bases in between. CDR3 length equals 13 residues. This chain's CDR3 is CASSYGPYQPQHF. The CDR3 DNA reads as TGTGCCAGCAGTTACGGGCCTTATCAGCCCCAGCATTTT.

This chain links TRBV28 with TRBJ1-2, with a weak D call TRBD1 (5 bases). Germline CDR1 reads MDHEN; CDR2 reads SYDVKM. V lost 2 bases and J lost 10, with 20 bases in between. CDR3 length equals 15 residues. The CDR3 sequence: CASSLTGQGVLSYTF. CDR3 in DNA: TGTGCCAGCAGTTTAACCGGGCAGGGTGTTTTGTCCTACACCTTC.

This chain links TRBV7-9 with TRBJ2-7; D not certain. V was shortened by 2 bases and J by 6 bases, with 8 bases between the two germline ends. CDR1 and CDR2 (germline): SEHNR, FQNEAQ (reference sequence). The CDR3 is made up of 12 amino acids. As DNA, the CDR3 is TGTGCCAGCAGCTTATTTAATGGCGAGCAGTACTTC. Amino acid sequence: CASSLFNGEQYF. The complete variable domain, with remaining parts taken from reference TRBV7-9 and TRBJ2-7, reads DTGVSQNPRHKITKRGQNVTFRCDPISEHNRLYWYRQTLGQGPEFLTYFQNEAQLEKSRLLSDRFSAERPKGSFSTLEIQRTEQGDSAMYLCASSLFNGEQYFGPGTRLTVT.

The CDR3 DNA reads TGTGCCAGCACCGGGCAGGCGGGCCCCTACGAGCAGTACTTC. Protein: CASTGQAGPYEQYF. The rearrangement joins TRBV7-9 to TRBJ2-7; tentative D call: TRBD2 (5 bases). The CDR3 extends over 14 amino acids. Trimming took off 7 bases at V and 2 bases at J, with 15 bases between the two ends. Germline CDR1 SEHNR, CDR2 FQNEAQ (reference sequence).

This chain links TRBV7-9 with TRBJ2-5; D may be TRBD1 (5 bases). The V end lost 1 base, the J end lost 4 bases, and 10 bases lay between the germline ends. The germline V gene has CDR1 SEHNR and CDR2 FQNEAQ (reference sequence). The CDR3 has 14 amino acids. CDR3 bases: TGTGCCAGCAGCTTAGGGGGCCGGAGAGAGACCCAGTACTTC. Amino acid sequence: CASSLGGRRETQYF.

The chain uses TRBV11-2 and TRBJ2-1; 7 bases line up with TRBD2. Germline CDR1 and CDR2: SGHAT and FQNNGV. The V gene end was trimmed by 1 base and the J gene end by 4 bases; junction bases not matched to a gene: 4. The CDR3 is 15 residues long. This CDR3 reads CASSLVAGAYNEQFF. In DNA, the CDR3 is TGTGCCAGCAGCTTAGTAGCGGGTGCTTACAATGAGCAGTTCTTC.

The rearrangement uses TRBV9 and TRBJ2-1; TRBD2 agrees at 7 bases. The V and J ends lost 1 base and 5 bases, in that order; junction bases with no gene match: 3. The CDR3 covers 14 residues. Germline V gene data show CDR1 as SGDLS and CDR2 as YYNGEE. The CDR3 reads CASSVRDYHNEQFF. DNA for the CDR3: TGTGCCAGCAGCGTAAGGGACTACCACAATGAGCAGTTCTTC.

This rearrangement joins TRBV29-1 to TRBJ1-1, with unresolved D. The CDR3 length is 13 residues. Germline assignment: CDR1 SQVTM and CDR2 ANQGSEA. Trimming stripped 4 bases from V and 1 base from J, with 10 bases between. The CDR3 spells CSVVGRSNTEAFF. In nucleotides, the CDR3 is TGCAGCGTTGTGGGGAGATCGAACACTGAAGCTTTCTTT.